The 17 T cell receptor beta chains below all came from one sample that was sequenced in a study of regulatory T cells in long-lasting Graves disease. The time point was: persistent/refractory GD, antithyroid drugs over 5 years with positive TRAb. The TCR library was made from RNA that had been extracted from PBMCs in TRIzol. Arm-PCR of CDR3 regions and iRepertoire HTBI primers were used to build TCR beta libraries. Each CDR3 protein is one row after TCRdb ran MiXCR on the multiplex PCR reads. The profile shows around 460,000 distinct CDR3 sequences, 20% to 25% of them singletons. The sequencing here drew on peripheral blood mononuclear cells (PBMCs), taken when the disease was refractory, from a patient treated with antithyroid drugs. The source of these receptors is a female donor with Graves disease.

Comment on this clonotype: This could be a read error, since a much larger clone is one nucleotide away. This chain links TRBV5-1 with TRBJ1-2; D might be TRBD1 (5 bases). The CDR3 spans 15 residues. Germline V gene lookup returns CDR1 SGHRS and CDR2 YFSETQ. The CDR3 region is CASNLGQGSSYGYTF. The CDR3 DNA follows: TGCGCCAGCAACTTGGGGCAGGGATCTTCGTATGGCTACACCTTC.

The chain carries TRBV27 and TRBJ1-1; D not certain. Germline loops: CDR1 MNHEY, CDR2 SMNVEV (reference sequence). CDR3 length: 15 amino acids. Deletions cut 2 bases from V and 1 base from J, with 11 bases between. In nucleotides, the CDR3 is TGTGCCAGCAGTTTAGAACCGGGCCCGAACACTGAAGCTTTCTTT. Protein: CASSLEPGPNTEAFF.

In its sample, this clonotype was seen many times. The V and J genes are TRBV11-2 and TRBJ2-5, with TRBD1 as a possible D gene (5 bases). Germline V CDR1 and CDR2: SGHAT, FQNNGV. The CDR3 has 14 amino acids. The V gene lost 3 bases and the J gene lost 5 bases, with 13 bases spanning the gap. CDR3 sequence reads: CASSFRQTEETQYF. The CDR3, as DNA: TGTGCCAGCAGCTTCAGACAGACGGAGGAGACCCAGTACTTC.

A word on this clonotype: A read error may explain this, as a much larger clone is one base away. J is TRBJ1-1 and V is TRBV20-1; D remains unclear. CDR1 DFQATT and CDR2 SNEGSKA come from the germline V gene (reference sequence). The CDR3 is made up of 10 amino acids. V was trimmed by 4 bases and J by 6 bases, leaving 6 bases between them. CDR3 protein: CSAIIPEAFF. Written as DNA, the CDR3 is TGCAGTGCTATTATTCCTGAAGCTTTCTTT.

This clonotype was recorded at least ten times. The junction and the germline gene differ at one end; a read error may be behind it. This chain connects TRBV12-3 or TRBV12-4 to TRBJ2-5; D gene ambiguous. This CDR3 has 14 residues. The CDR3 here is CASSLDTYQETQYF. Here the CDR3 DNA reads TGTGCCAGCAGCTTAGACACCTACCAAGAGACCCAGTACTTC.

The V call is TRBV7-9, the J call TRBJ1-4, with 9 bases fitting TRBD1. CDR1 and CDR2 from the germline V gene are SEHNR and FQNEAQ (reference sequence). CDR3 length: 19 amino acids. Germline trimming cut 5 bases from V and 0 bases from J; bases unmatched to any gene: 13. CDR3 coding DNA: TGTGCCAGCAGCCCGTTCCCGGGACAGGGTGGGGCAACTAATGAAAAACTGTTTTTT. As protein: CASSPFPGQGGATNEKLFF.

The chain couples TRBV2 to TRBJ1-3; the D is unclear. The germline gives CDR1 SNHLY, CDR2 FYNNEI. This CDR3 contains 13 residues. V lost 11 bases and J lost 0, with 11 bases in between. In DNA form, the CDR3 reads TGTGCCGGGAGAGTGGGCTCTGGAAACACCATATATTTT. Translation gives CAGRVGSGNTIYF.

This clonotype was detected ten times or more. This chain links TRBV12-5 with TRBJ2-2, with no clear D. CDR3 size: 15 residues. V lost 6 bases to trimming and J lost 2 bases, with 13 bases between them. Germline assignment: CDR1 LGHNT and CDR2 FRNRAP. This CDR3 is CASGGAQRNTGELFF. In DNA, the CDR3 is TGTGCTAGTGGGGGCGCGCAGAGAAACACCGGGGAGCTGTTTTTT.

The V gene is TRBV20-1, the J gene TRBJ2-1; 7 nucleotides line up with TRBD2. The CDR3 runs to 15 residues. The V segment lost 2 bases and the J segment 4 bases; nucleotides outside the gene matches: 8. Germline CDR1 reads DFQATT; CDR2 reads SNEGSKA (reference sequence). The CDR3 region has the DNA TGCAGTGCTAGATTACCAGGGAGGGTGTACAATGAGCAGTTCTTC. Residues: CSARLPGRVYNEQFF.

In this sample, this clonotype turned up a few times. This chain links TRBV3-1 with TRBJ1-5; 7 nucleotides align to TRBD1. The germline V gene has CDR1 LGHDT and CDR2 YNNKEL (reference sequence). The CDR3 consists of 17 residues. Unmatched junction bases numbered 15, after V lost 6 bases and J lost 4 bases. The CDR3 loop is CASSPNNRGVGNQPQHF. CDR3 bases: TGTGCCAGCAGTCCTAACAACAGGGGAGTAGGGAATCAGCCCCAGCATTTT.

This clonotype was picked up many times. The rearrangement joins TRBV2 to TRBJ1-1; D call uncertain. Trimming cost V 2 bases and J 4 bases, with 8 bases left between them. Germline V gives CDR1 SNHLY, CDR2 FYNNEI. This CDR3 spans 13 amino acids. CDR3 residues: CASSEFGRTEAFF. The CDR3 DNA is TGTGCCAGCAGTGAATTTGGGCGCACTGAAGCTTTCTTT.

This clonotype was detected ten times or more. The V call is TRBV20-1, the J call TRBJ2-7; TRBD1 might be the D (6 bases). The V and J ends lost 6 bases and 6 bases respectively, with 21 bases between them. Looked up from germline, CDR1 is DFQATT and CDR2 is SNEGSKA (reference sequence). This CDR3 comprises 14 residues. The CDR3 DNA sequence: TGCAGTGCCCTAGAGGACGGACAGCGGCCCGAGCAGTACTTC. This encodes CSALEDGQRPEQYF.

The V call is TRBV7-9, the J call TRBJ2-3; D is possibly TRBD1 (6 bases). Germline V lookup: CDR1 SEHNR, CDR2 FQNEAQ (reference sequence). Between the trimmed V and J ends, which lost 6 bases and 6 bases, there was a span of 13 bases. This CDR3 spans 13 amino acids. The CDR3 DNA reads TGTGCCAGCAGTGAACAGGGAGCGGATACGCAGTATTTT. It yields the protein CASSEQGADTQYF. The full variable domain, rest sourced from reference TRBV7-9 and TRBJ2-3, is DTGVSQNPRHKITKRGQNVTFRCDPISEHNRLYWYRQTLGQGPEFLTYFQNEAQLEKSRLLSDRFSAERPKGSFSTLEIQRTEQGDSAMYLCASSEQGADTQYFGPGTRLTVL.

The gene calls are TRBV5-6 and TRBJ2-5, with D possibly being TRBD1 (6 bases). Germline CDR1 is SGHDT and CDR2 is YYEEEE. The CDR3 covers 15 residues. V gave up 2 bases and J gave up 3 bases, with 14 bases separating them. CDR3 in amino acids: CASSFTQGQKETQYF. CDR3 in DNA: TGTGCCAGCAGCTTTACTCAGGGACAAAAAGAGACCCAGTACTTC.

This clonotype has a count of ten or more. The chain recombines TRBV2 with TRBJ2-7; D remains ambiguous. Looked up from germline, CDR1 is SNHLY and CDR2 is FYNNEI. The CDR3 consists of 13 residues. V was clipped by 6 bases and J by 7 bases, with 16 bases between them. The CDR3 nucleotides read TGTGCCAGCAGCCAGGACGCGAGGTGGGAGCAGTACTTC. Amino acid sequence: CASSQDARWEQYF. Looking up the rest from reference TRBV2 and TRBJ2-7 gives the full variable domain: EPEVTQTPSHQVTQMGQEVILRCVPISNHLYFYWYRQILGQKVEFLVSFYNNEISEKSEIFDDQFSVERPDGSNFTLKIRSTKLEDSAMYFCASSQDARWEQYFGPGTRLTVT.

This clonotype was observed at least ten times. The V and J genes are TRBV7-9 and TRBJ1-2, with D hard to call. Per germline, CDR1 SEHNR and CDR2 FQNEAQ (reference sequence). The V end was cut by 1 base, the J end by 8 bases, with 17 bases between. The CDR3 is 15 residues long. CDR3 protein: CASSLDTSTMAGYTF. The CDR3 bases are TGTGCCAGCAGCTTAGACACCTCAACTATGGCAGGCTACACCTTC.

The chain joins TRBV7-2 to TRBJ2-1; 7 positions agree with TRBD1. Germline-derived CDR1 and CDR2 are SGHTA and FQGNSA. This CDR3 spans 17 amino acids. With V trimmed by 5 bases and J by 0 bases, 10 bases remained unmatched. For the CDR3, the DNA is TGTGCCAGCAGCGTGCGGACAGGTCCCTTCTCCTACAATGAGCAGTTCTTC. Protein sequence: CASSVRTGPFSYNEQFF.